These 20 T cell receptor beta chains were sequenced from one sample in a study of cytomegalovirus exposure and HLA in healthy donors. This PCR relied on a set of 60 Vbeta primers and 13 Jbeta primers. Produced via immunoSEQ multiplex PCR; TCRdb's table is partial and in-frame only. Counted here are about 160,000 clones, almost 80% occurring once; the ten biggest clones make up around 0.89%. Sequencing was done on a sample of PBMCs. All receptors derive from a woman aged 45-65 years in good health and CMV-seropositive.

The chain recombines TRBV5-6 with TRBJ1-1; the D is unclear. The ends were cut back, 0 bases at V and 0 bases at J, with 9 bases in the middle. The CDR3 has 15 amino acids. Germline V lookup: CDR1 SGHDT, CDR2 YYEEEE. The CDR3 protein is CASSLGGSLNTEAFF. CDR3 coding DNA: TGTGCCAGCAGCTTGGGAGGGTCCTTGAACACTGAAGCTTTCTTT.

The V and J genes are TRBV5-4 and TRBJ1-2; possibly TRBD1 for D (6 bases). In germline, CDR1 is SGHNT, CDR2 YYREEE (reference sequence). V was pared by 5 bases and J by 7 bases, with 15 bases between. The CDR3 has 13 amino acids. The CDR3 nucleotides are TGTGCCAGCAGACGGGACATTCTCAGTGGCTACACCTTC. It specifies CASRRDILSGYTF.

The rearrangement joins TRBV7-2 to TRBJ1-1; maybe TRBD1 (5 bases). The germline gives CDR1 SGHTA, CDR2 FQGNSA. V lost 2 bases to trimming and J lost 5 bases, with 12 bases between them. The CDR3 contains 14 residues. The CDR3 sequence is CASSLQGGDTEAFF. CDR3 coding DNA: TGTGCCAGCAGCTTACAGGGAGGGGATACTGAAGCTTTCTTT.

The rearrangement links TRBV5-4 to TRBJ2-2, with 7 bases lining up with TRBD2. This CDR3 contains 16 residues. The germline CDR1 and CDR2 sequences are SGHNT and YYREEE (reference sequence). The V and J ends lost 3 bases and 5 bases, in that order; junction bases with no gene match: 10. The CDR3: CASSWGGLAVTGELFF. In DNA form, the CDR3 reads TGTGCCAGCAGCTGGGGAGGGCTAGCAGTTACCGGGGAGCTGTTTTTT.

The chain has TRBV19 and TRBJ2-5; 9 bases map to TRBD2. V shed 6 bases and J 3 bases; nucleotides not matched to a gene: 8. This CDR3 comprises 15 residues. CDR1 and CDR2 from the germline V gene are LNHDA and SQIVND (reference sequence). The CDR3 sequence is CASRRSPSGKETQYF. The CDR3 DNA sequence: TGTGCCAGTAGACGGTCGCCTAGCGGGAAAGAGACCCAGTACTTC. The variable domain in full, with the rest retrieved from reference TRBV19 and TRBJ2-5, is DGGITQSPKYLFRKEGQNVTLSCEQNLNHDAMYWYRQDPGQGLRLIYYSQIVNDFQKGDIAEGYSVSREKKESFPLTVTSAQKNPTAFYLCASRRSPSGKETQYFGPGTRLLVL.

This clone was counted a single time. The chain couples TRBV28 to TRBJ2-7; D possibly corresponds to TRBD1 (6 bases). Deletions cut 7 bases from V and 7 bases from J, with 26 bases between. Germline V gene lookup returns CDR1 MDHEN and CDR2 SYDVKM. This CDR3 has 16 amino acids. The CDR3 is CASKTPLDRPPREQYF. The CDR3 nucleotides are TGTGCCAGCAAAACCCCCCTCGACAGGCCCCCTCGGGAGCAGTACTTC.

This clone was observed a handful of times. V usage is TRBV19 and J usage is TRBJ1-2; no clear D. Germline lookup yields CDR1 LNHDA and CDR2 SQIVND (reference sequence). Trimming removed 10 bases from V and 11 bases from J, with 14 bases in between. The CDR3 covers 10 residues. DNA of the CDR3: TGTGCCACCCCAAGCGGATATTACACCTTC. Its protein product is CATPSGYYTF. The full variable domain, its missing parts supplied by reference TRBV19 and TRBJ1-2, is DGGITQSPKYLFRKEGQNVTLSCEQNLNHDAMYWYRQDPGQGLRLIYYSQIVNDFQKGDIAEGYSVSREKKESFPLTVTSAQKNPTAFYLCATPSGYYTFGSGTRLTVV.

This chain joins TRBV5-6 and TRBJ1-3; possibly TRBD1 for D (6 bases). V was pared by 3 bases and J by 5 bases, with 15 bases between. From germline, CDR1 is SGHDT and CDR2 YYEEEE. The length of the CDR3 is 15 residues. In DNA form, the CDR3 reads TGTGCCAGCAGCTCCACAGGGACCCTGAGAAACACCATATATTTT. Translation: CASSSTGTLRNTIYF.

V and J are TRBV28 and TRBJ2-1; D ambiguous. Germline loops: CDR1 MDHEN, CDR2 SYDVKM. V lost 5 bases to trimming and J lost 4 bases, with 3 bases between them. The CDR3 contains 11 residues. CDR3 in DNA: TGTGCCAGCAGTCTATACAATGAGCAGTTCTTC. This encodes CASSLYNEQFF.

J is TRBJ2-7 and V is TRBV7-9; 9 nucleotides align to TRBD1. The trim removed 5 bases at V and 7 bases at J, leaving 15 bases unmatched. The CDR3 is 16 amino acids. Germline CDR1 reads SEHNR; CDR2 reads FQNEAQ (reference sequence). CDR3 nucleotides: TGTGCCAGCAGCGGTTCACGGACAGGGGCAATCTTGGAGCAGTACTTC. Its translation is CASSGSRTGAILEQYF.

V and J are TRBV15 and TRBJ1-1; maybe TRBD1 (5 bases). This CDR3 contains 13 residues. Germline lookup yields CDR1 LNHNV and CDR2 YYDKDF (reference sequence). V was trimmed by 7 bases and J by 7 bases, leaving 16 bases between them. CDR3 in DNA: TGTGCCACCAACCTAGACAGCTTGGGTGAAGCTTTCTTT. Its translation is CATNLDSLGEAFF.

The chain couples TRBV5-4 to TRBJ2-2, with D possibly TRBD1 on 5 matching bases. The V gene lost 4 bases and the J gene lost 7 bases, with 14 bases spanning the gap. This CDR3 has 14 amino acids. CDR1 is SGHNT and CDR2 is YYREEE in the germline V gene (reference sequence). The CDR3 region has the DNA TGTGCCAGCAGCCGCGACAGATCTGACGGGGAGCTGTTTTTT. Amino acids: CASSRDRSDGELFF.

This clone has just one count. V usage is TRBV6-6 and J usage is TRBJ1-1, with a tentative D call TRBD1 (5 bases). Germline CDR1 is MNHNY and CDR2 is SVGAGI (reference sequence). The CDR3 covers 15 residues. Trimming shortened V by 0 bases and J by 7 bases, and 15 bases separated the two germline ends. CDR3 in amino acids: CASSYSLMGGVEAFF. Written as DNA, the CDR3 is TGTGCCAGCAGTTACTCGCTGATGGGAGGGGTTGAAGCTTTCTTT.

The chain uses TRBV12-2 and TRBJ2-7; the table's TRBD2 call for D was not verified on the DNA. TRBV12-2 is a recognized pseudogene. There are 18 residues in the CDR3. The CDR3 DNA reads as TGTGCAAGTCGCTCCCATTTAGCGGGCGGGCCGTATTCCTACGAGCAGTACTTC. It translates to CASRSHLAGGPYSYEQYF.

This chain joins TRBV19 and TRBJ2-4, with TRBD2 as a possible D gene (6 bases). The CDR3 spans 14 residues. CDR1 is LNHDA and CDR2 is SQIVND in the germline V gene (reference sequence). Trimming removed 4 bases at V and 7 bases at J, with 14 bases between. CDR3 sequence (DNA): TGTGCCAGTAGTACTCTAGGAGGGAAGAACATTCAGTACTTC. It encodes CASSTLGGKNIQYF.

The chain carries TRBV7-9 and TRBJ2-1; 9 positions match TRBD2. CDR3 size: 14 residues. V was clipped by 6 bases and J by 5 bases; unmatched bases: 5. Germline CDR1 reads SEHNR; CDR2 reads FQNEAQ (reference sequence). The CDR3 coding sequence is TGTGCCAGCAGTCGGAGCGGGGGGAACAATGAGCAGTTCTTC. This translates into CASSRSGGNNEQFF.

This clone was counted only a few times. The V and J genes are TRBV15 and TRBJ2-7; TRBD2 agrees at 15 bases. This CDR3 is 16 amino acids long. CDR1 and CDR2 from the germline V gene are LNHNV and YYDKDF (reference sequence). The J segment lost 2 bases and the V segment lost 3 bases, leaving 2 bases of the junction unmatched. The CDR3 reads CATSRGLAGGAYEQYF. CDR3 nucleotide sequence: TGTGCCACCAGCAGGGGACTAGCGGGAGGAGCCTACGAGCAGTACTTC.

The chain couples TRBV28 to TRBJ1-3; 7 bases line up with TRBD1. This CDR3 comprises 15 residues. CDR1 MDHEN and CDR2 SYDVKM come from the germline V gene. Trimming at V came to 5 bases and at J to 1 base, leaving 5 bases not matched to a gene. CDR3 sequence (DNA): TGTGCCAGCAGTGTAGGGGGCCAGTCTGGAAACACCATATATTTT. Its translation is CASSVGGQSGNTIYF. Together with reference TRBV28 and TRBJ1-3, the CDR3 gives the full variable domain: DVKVTQSSRYLVKRTGEKVFLECVQDMDHENMFWYRQDPGLGLRLIYFSYDVKMKEKGDIPEGYSVSREKKERFSLILESASTNQTSMYLCASSVGGQSGNTIYFGEGSWLTVV.

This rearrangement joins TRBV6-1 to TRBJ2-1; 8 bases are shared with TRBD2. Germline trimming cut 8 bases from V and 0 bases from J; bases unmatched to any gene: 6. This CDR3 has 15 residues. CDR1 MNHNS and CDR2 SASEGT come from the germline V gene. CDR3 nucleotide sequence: TGTGCCAGCCAAATCAGCGGGAGCTCCTACAATGAGCAGTTCTTC. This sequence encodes CASQISGSSYNEQFF.

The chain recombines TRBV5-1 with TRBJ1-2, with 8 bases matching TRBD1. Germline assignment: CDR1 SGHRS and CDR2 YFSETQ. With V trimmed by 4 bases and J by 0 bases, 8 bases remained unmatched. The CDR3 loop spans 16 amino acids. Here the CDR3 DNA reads TGCGCCAGCAGCCCTAACACGGACAGGGCTAACTATGGCTACACCTTC. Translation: CASSPNTDRANYGYTF.